The entry below describes one T cell receptor (beta chain). The entry originates in a study of blood T cell repertoires in COVID-19. Study-wide background: Some COVID-19 samples were acute and others convalescent; all came from the United States, Italy and Spain. T cells, B-cell-depleted T cells, or PBMCs supplied cDNA or gDNA.

Per the original methods: Quantification of nucleated cells was approximated via reference gene primer amplification. Clones were read by immunoSEQ multiplex PCR, and TCRdb kept only the in-frame ones, dropping some. D and trimming come from the DNA, and the V and J calls and clone size come from that table. The sample has roughly 89,000 clones, roughly 78% seen once; the top ten hold under 13%. This CDR3 is built from 13 residues. V trimming: 7 bases; J trimming: 5 bases; junction bases outside the gene matches: 6. CDR1 and CDR2 (germline): SGHRS, YFSETQ. The sequence came from a woman in her 70s with acute or convalescent COVID-19. Material for sequencing was peripheral blood. The chain employs TRBV5-1 and TRBJ2-5; 9 nucleotides agree with TRBD2. The DNA of the CDR3 is TGCGCCAGCGGTCTAGCGGGATCGGAGACCCAGTACTTC. It yields the protein CASGLAGSETQYF.